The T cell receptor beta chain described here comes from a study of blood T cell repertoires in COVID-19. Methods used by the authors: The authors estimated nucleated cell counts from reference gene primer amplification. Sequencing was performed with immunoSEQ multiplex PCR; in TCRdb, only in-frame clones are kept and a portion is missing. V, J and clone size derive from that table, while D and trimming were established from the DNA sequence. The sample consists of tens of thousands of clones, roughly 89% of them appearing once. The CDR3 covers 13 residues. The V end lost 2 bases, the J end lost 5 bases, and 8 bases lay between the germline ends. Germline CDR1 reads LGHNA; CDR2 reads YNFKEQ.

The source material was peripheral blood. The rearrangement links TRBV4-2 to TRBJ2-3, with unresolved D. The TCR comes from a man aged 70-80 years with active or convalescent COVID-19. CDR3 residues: CASSQNERDTQYF. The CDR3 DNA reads TGTGCCAGCAGCCAAAATGAGAGAGATACGCAGTATTTT.